This T cell receptor beta chain was observed in a study of blood T cell repertoires in COVID-19. Overall study: Samples representing acute and convalescent COVID-19 were sourced from the United States, Italy and Spain. PBMCs, B-cell-depleted T cells, or T cells were the source of the cDNA or gDNA that made up the material.

Per the authors' pipeline: Scientists estimated how many nucleated cells there were by amplifying reference gene primers. TCRdb's copy holds only in-frame clones and misses some; the assay was immunoSEQ multiplex PCR. V, J and clone size derive from that table, while D and trimming were established from the DNA sequence. The table has about 220,000 clones, 80% to 85% seen once. This CDR3 has 15 amino acids. V lost 4 bases and J lost 0; bases outside the gene matches: 3. The germline CDR1 and CDR2 sequences are SGHRS and YFSETQ. This TCR came from a woman in her sixties or seventies with acute or convalescent COVID-19. This chain uses TRBV5-1 with TRBJ1-3; 8 positions match TRBD1. The sequenced material came from peripheral blood. The CDR3 spells CASSTDRGSGNTIYF. In nucleotides, the CDR3 is TGCGCCAGCAGCACTGACAGGGGCTCTGGAAACACCATATATTTT.